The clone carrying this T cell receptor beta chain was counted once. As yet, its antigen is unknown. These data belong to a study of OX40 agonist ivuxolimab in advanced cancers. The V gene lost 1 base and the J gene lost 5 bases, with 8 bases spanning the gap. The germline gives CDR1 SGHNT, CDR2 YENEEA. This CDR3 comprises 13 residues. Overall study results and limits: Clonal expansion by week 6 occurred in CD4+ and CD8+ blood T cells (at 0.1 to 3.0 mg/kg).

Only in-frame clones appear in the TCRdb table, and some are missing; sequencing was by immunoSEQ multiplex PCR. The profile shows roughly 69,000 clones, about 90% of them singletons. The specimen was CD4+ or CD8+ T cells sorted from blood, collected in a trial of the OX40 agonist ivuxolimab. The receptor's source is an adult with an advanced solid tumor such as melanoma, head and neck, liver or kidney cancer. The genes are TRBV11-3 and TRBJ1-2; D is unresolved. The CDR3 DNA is TGTGCCAGCAGCTTAGGCAGACCTTATGGCTACACCTTC. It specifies CASSLGRPYGYTF.